Each of the 2 T cell receptor beta chains below was sequenced from the same sample in a study of tumor-infiltrating lymphocytes in primary liver carcinoma. Making TCR beta cDNA involved roughly 500 ng total RNA and a constant-region primer. Slightly modified ARM-PCR, run as three nested multiplex PCR rounds, produced the TCR beta libraries. A C-beta reverse primer was combined with TRBV1-TRBV30 forward primers in the first two PCR rounds, and each round had 10 cycles. TCRdb re-called the multiplex PCR reads with MiXCR, one entry per CDR3 protein. The sample has under 30,000 distinct CDR3 sequences, around three quarters seen once. From 20-30 mg of unsorted bulk tissue, DNA and RNA were co-extracted together. Sequenced input: liver tumor tissue from sampling region 3. Noted subset: tumor region T3, left-lateral pole. All receptors come from a man in his forties with primary liver carcinoma and hepatitis B virus infection.

To note about this clonotype: The germline gene is not matched at one end of the junction; a read error may be the cause. The gene calls are TRBV6-2 or TRBV6-3 and TRBJ1-1; D not certain. The germline V gene encodes CDR1 MNHEY and CDR2 SVGEGT. This CDR3 contains 12 residues. The CDR3 DNA follows: TGTGCCATCAGTTACATTAACATTGAAGCTTTCTTT. Amino acids: CAISYINIEAFF.

This clonotype has just one count. At one end the junction does not follow the germline gene, possibly because of a read error. This chain joins TRBV11-2 and TRBJ2-5; no clear D. Looked up from germline, CDR1 is SGHAT and CDR2 is FQNNGV. This CDR3 comprises 13 residues. CDR3: CASTSLIQETQYF. The CDR3 nucleotides are TGTGCCAGCACCTCTCTCATCCAAGAGACCCAATACTTC.